This TCR beta chain emerged from a study of OX40 agonist ivuxolimab in advanced cancers. Background for the entire study: Ivuxolimab was an agonistic, fully human IgG2 monoclonal antibody directed against OX40 (CD134), a costimulatory receptor. Intravenous ivuxolimab was administered to patients every 2 weeks at six dose levels: 0.01, 0.1, 0.3, 1.5, 3 and 10 mg/kg. Among the roughly 52 dose-escalation patients, approximately 20 had hepatocellular carcinoma, 15 melanoma, 9 renal cell carcinoma and 9 head and neck cancer. In the dose-escalation cohort, around four fifths of patients were male, and the mean age was roughly 56 years with a range of roughly 23 to 79. Patients were allowed to have had prior anti-PD-1, anti-PD-L1 or anti-CTLA-4 therapy, and roughly two fifths of the dose-escalation patients had been treated with checkpoint inhibitors. Partial responses were achieved by three dose-escalation patients, of whom one had hepatocellular carcinoma and two had cutaneous melanoma. The purpose of peripheral TCRbeta sequencing was to test whether ivuxolimab changed TCR sequence diversity and led to clonal T-cell expansion. The paper reports the monotherapy dose-escalation portion (N of about 56 patients) of the phase I ivuxolimab trial.

Patients with autoimmune disease history or receiving systemic immunosuppression were excluded from the trial. Peripheral blood for TCR sequencing was collected from all dose cohorts at baseline, on cycle 4 day 1, and on cycle 7 day 1. Samples came from an open-label, multicenter, first-in-human phase I dose-escalation trial of ivuxolimab. Adults with locally advanced or metastatic head and neck squamous cell, hepatocellular, melanoma or renal cell carcinoma were enrolled in the trial. CD4+ and CD8+ T cells were sorted separately from peripheral blood before TCR sequencing. On this clone: Its antigen remains unidentified. No quality values exist for individual bases; no much larger clone is one base distant.

The paper as a whole reports these results and caveats: Low levels of normalized T-cell clonal expansion were also seen in some patients who did not respond. After ivuxolimab, more expanded clones were found on average in CD8+ T cells than in CD4+ T cells. In partial responders in the 0.1-3.0 mg/kg groups, normalized peripheral clonal expansion was found to be among the lowest, especially among CD8+ T cells. Antigen specificity was not determined for the clonally expanded peripheral T cells. Clonal expansion of both CD4+ and CD8+ blood T cells was observed from baseline to week 6 at doses 0.1 to 3.0 mg/kg.

For sequencing of the TCRbeta CDR3 region, genomic DNA was extracted from the sorted cells. The immunoSEQ Assay was used for sequencing of TCRbeta CDR3 regions. Here the immuneACCESS table is served through TCRdb, limited to in-frame sequences with V and J called. Missing clones are a known gap in these copies; in checked studies unresolved V genes cover under half, and the rest lacks a known reason. The sample includes around 80,000 clones, with 85% to 90% observed a single time. Over 0.75% of the sample rests with the top ten. This TCR was recovered from an adult with an advanced solid tumor such as melanoma, head and neck, liver or kidney cancer. The source was CD4+ or CD8+ T cells sorted from blood, collected in a trial of the OX40 agonist ivuxolimab.

The sequenced DNA: TGTGCCAGCAGTCCTAGGGGGGGTAGGGGTGAAAAACTGTTTTTT. Its translation reads: CASSPRGGRGEKLFF. The chain is made from TRBV5-4 and TRBJ1-4; possibly the D gene is TRBD1, per 6 matching bases. From a lookup of the germline V gene (reference sequence), CDR1 and CDR2 are SGHNT and YYREEE. Trimming at the junction amounts to 5 bases on V and 7 bases on J, and the germline ends lie 18 bases apart. The CDR3 runs 15 residues from the cysteine to the phenylalanine. Of the read, only the CDR3 DNA is kept; its 45 bases are in frame from base 1.